One and the same sample provided the 7 T cell receptor beta chains below, sequenced in a study of T-cell reconstitution after alpha-beta-depleted transplantation in children. Using unique molecular identifiers, the investigators prepared the TCRbeta library. TCRdb reanalysed the PCR reads using MiXCR and keeps one entry per CDR3 protein. Of approximately 400,000 distinct CDR3 sequences listed, approximately 11% were seen once; the top ten hold approximately 5%. This specimen was PBMCs from the stem cell graft donor, taken from the stem cell graft. These receptor sequences come from a human donor who donated a stem cell graft to a child with acute myeloid leukemia.

This clonotype appeared a few times. The rearrangement links TRBV20-1 to TRBJ2-1; D possibly corresponds to TRBD1 (6 bases). The CDR3 sequence is 14 residues long. Trimming shortened V by 6 bases and J by 6 bases, and 18 bases separated the two germline ends. Germline V gene sequence: CDR1 DFQATT, CDR2 SNEGSKA (reference sequence). In DNA form, the CDR3 reads TGCAGTGCCGGACGGACAGAATTCCCCAATGAGCAGTTCTTC. Translation: CSAGRTEFPNEQFF.

The J gene is TRBJ2-1, the V gene TRBV20-1, with 7 bases aligning to TRBD2. V trimming: 5 bases; J trimming: 8 bases; junction bases outside the gene matches: 12. This CDR3 spans 14 amino acids. Looked up from germline, CDR1 is DFQATT and CDR2 is SNEGSKA (reference sequence). The CDR3 spells CSAVGGRERDEQFF. CDR3 DNA sequence: TGCAGTGCTGTCGGTGGGCGGGAGAGGGATGAGCAGTTCTTC.

This clonotype was recorded a few times. The chain employs TRBV20-1 and TRBJ1-6, with D maybe TRBD1 (5 bases). Per the germline V gene, CDR1 is DFQATT and CDR2 is SNEGSKA (reference sequence). V shed 5 bases and J shed 0 bases, with 14 bases lying between them. This CDR3 spans 16 amino acids. CDR3 region: CSARRDWSSYNSPLHF. Here the CDR3 DNA reads TGCAGTGCTCGTAGGGACTGGAGCTCCTATAATTCACCCCTCCACTTT.

Comments on this clonotype: One end of the junction varies from germline; a read error may be responsible. The V and J genes are TRBV7-7 and TRBJ2-7; TRBD1 matches at 7 bases. This CDR3 contains 14 residues. Per the germline V gene, CDR1 is SSHAT and CDR2 is FNYEAQ (reference sequence). The DNA of the CDR3 is TGTGCTAGCAGCTTAGTACAGGGGCCCTACGAGCAGTACTTC. Translating gives CASSLVQGPYEQYF.

V gene TRBV20-1 combines with J gene TRBJ2-7; D ambiguous. CDR1 is DFQATT and CDR2 is SNEGSKA in the germline V gene (reference sequence). Trimming took off 3 bases at V and 7 bases at J, with 13 bases between the two ends. This CDR3 comprises 12 residues. CDR3 amino acids: CSARGTMLEQYF. Here the CDR3 DNA reads TGCAGTGCTAGGGGCACGATGTTAGAGCAGTACTTC.

This clonotype was observed at least ten times. The chain links TRBV29-1 to TRBJ2-2, with D perhaps matching TRBD1 (6 bases). Germline CDR1 is SQVTM and CDR2 is ANQGSEA. V was shortened by 4 bases and J by 4 bases, with 13 bases between the two germline ends. The CDR3 is made up of 14 amino acids. Here the CDR3 DNA reads TGCAGCGTTGCCGAATCAGGGGCCACCGGGGAGCTGTTTTTT. It yields the protein CSVAESGATGELFF.

This chain connects TRBV5-1 to TRBJ2-3; no firm D call. The V end was cut by 4 bases, the J end by 2 bases, with 17 bases between. From germline, CDR1 is SGHRS and CDR2 YFSETQ. The CDR3 totals 16 residues. The CDR3 region has the DNA TGCGCCAGCAGCCCAAACCAACGCGGAAACACAGATACGCAGTATTTT. This translates into CASSPNQRGNTDTQYF.